Listed here are 29 T cell receptor beta chains from one sample, sequenced in a study of OX40 agonist ivuxolimab in advanced cancers. Library preparation was by the immunoSEQ multiplex PCR assay. TCRdb mirrors the immuneACCESS table, restricted to in-frame sequences. Some clones are absent from its copies; in checked studies, under half trace to an unresolved V gene, and the reason for the others is unknown. This sample gives some 69,000 clones in total; about 93% of them show up just once. Clones ranked in the top ten supply more than 0.45% of the sample. The starting material was CD4+ or CD8+ T cells sorted from blood, obtained in a trial of the OX40 agonist ivuxolimab. The receptors shown here come from an adult with an advanced solid tumor such as melanoma, head and neck, liver or kidney cancer.

A few counts support this clone. The chain recombines TRBV29-1 with TRBJ1-2; D call uncertain. CDR1 SQVTM and CDR2 ANQGSEA come from the germline V gene. This CDR3 has 11 residues. The V and J ends lost 4 bases and 4 bases respectively, with 7 bases between them. CDR3 protein: CSVVDFYGYTF. The CDR3 coding sequence is TGCAGCGTTGTAGATTTCTATGGCTACACCTTC.

The CDR3 coding sequence is TGTGCCAGCAGTTTTTCAGGGATCGCCTACGAGCAGTACTTC. Translation gives CASSFSGIAYEQYF. The chain employs TRBV27 and TRBJ2-7; perhaps TRBD1 as D (5 bases). The V and J ends lost 3 bases and 2 bases respectively, with 11 bases between them. The CDR3 loop spans 14 amino acids. CDR1 is MNHEY and CDR2 is SMNVEV in the germline V gene (reference sequence).

This sequence joins TRBV7-8 and TRBJ2-1; D uncertain. The CDR3 loop spans 14 amino acids. Germline CDR1 SGHVS, CDR2 FQNEAQ. V gave up 5 bases and J gave up 4 bases, with 12 bases separating them. CDR3 protein: CASSPQPLYNEQFF. CDR3 nucleotides: TGTGCCAGCAGCCCGCAGCCTTTATACAATGAGCAGTTCTTC.

This chain uses TRBV18 with TRBJ1-1; D is unclear. Germline CDR1 reads KGHSH; CDR2 reads LQKENI. The V gene lost 3 bases and the J gene lost 1 base, with 6 bases spanning the gap. CDR3 size: 13 residues. In nucleotides, the CDR3 is TGTGCCAGCTCACCGACGCAGAACACTGAAGCTTTCTTT. Translating gives CASSPTQNTEAFF. The whole variable domain, remainder taken from reference TRBV18 and TRBJ1-1, is NAGVMQNPRHLVRRRGQEARLRCSPMKGHSHVYWYRQLPEEGLKFMVYLQKENIIDESGMPKERFSAEFPKEGPSILRIQQVVRGDSAAYFCASSPTQNTEAFFGQGTRLTVV.

This chain joins TRBV9 and TRBJ2-7, with 14 positions matching TRBD2. Germline V CDR1 and CDR2: SGDLS, YYNGEE. The CDR3 length is 17 residues. The V segment lost 0 bases and the J segment 7 bases; nucleotides outside the gene matches: 9. The CDR3 DNA follows: TGTGCCAGCAGCGTAGGAGCCGGGACTAGCGGGAGTGGGGAGCAGTACTTC. The encoded protein is CASSVGAGTSGSGEQYF.

The V and J genes are TRBV6-5 and TRBJ2-7; a possible D gene is TRBD2 (6 bases). V lost 0 bases to trimming and J lost 4 bases, with 13 bases between them. The CDR3 extends over 15 amino acids. Germline-derived CDR1 and CDR2 are MNHEY and SVGAGI. In DNA, the CDR3 is TGTGCCAGCAGTTACTCGACGGCACTAGCTTACGAGCAGTACTTC. It specifies CASSYSTALAYEQYF.

This clone was seen once. The rearrangement uses TRBV28 and TRBJ2-3, with D perhaps matching TRBD1 (6 bases). Looked up from germline, CDR1 is MDHEN and CDR2 is SYDVKM. V lost 5 bases and J lost 4, with 16 bases in between. The CDR3 is 15 residues long. The CDR3 protein is CASSPVYRAPDTQYF. CDR3 nucleotide sequence: TGTGCCAGCAGTCCCGTATACAGGGCCCCAGATACGCAGTATTTT. Using reference TRBV28 and TRBJ2-3 for the parts outside the CDR3, the full variable domain is DVKVTQSSRYLVKRTGEKVFLECVQDMDHENMFWYRQDPGLGLRLIYFSYDVKMKEKGDIPEGYSVSREKKERFSLILESASTNQTSMYLCASSPVYRAPDTQYFGPGTRLTVL.

This chain uses TRBV7-3 with TRBJ2-1; TRBD2 matches at 11 bases. CDR3 length: 21 amino acids. V dropped 5 bases and J dropped 5; count of bases not matched to a gene: 23. Per the germline V gene, CDR1 is SGHTA and CDR2 is FQGTGA. Here the CDR3 reads CASSPQRRTSGRILRNNEQFF. CDR3 coding DNA: TGTGCCAGCAGCCCCCAAAGGCGCACTAGCGGGAGAATCTTAAGGAACAATGAGCAGTTCTTC. Supplemented by reference TRBV7-3 and TRBJ2-1, the full variable domain reads GAGVSQTPSNKVTEKGKYVELRCDPISGHTALYWYRQSLGQGPEFLIYFQGTGAADDSGLPNDRFFAVRPEGSVSTLKIQRTERGDSAVYLCASSPQRRTSGRILRNNEQFFGPGTRLTVL.

The J gene is TRBJ2-1, the V gene TRBV5-4; the D gene is possibly TRBD1 (6 bases). The V and J ends lost 7 bases and 2 bases respectively, with 13 bases between them. This CDR3 is built from 14 residues. Germline values: CDR1 SGHNT, CDR2 YYREEE (reference sequence). CDR3 sequence: CASSEGDAYNEQFF. CDR3 coding DNA: TGTGCCAGCTCCGAGGGGGACGCCTACAATGAGCAGTTCTTC.

This clone has just a few counts. The chain is built from TRBV27 and TRBJ1-5; 7 nucleotides line up with TRBD1. The length of the CDR3 is 15 residues. Germline loops: CDR1 MNHEY, CDR2 SMNVEV (reference sequence). V trimming: 5 bases; J trimming: 2 bases; junction bases outside the gene matches: 6. This chain's CDR3 is CASSRQGTRNQPQHF. The CDR3 DNA sequence: TGTGCCAGCAGTCGACAGGGTACTCGCAATCAGCCCCAGCATTTT.

V gene TRBV7-2 combines with J gene TRBJ2-3; 9 nucleotides agree with TRBD2. CDR1 and CDR2 (germline): SGHTA, FQGNSA. The CDR3 extends over 15 amino acids. Losses at the gene ends were 5 bases for V and 0 bases for J; bases not matched to a gene: 3. CDR3 bases: TGTGCCAGCAGCCCTAGCGGGACTAGCACAGATACGCAGTATTTT. Protein sequence: CASSPSGTSTDTQYF.

This clone was observed once. This sequence joins TRBV28 and TRBJ1-6, with 7 bases fitting TRBD1. CDR1 and CDR2 (germline): MDHEN, SYDVKM. V was clipped by 0 bases and J by 7 bases; unmatched bases: 3. The CDR3 runs to 15 residues. The CDR3 nucleotides read TGTGCCAGCAGTTTATGGGGGACAGAGAATTCACCCCTCCACTTT. Encoded protein: CASSLWGTENSPLHF.

This chain links TRBV4-3 with TRBJ2-5; the D is unclear. The CDR3 totals 15 residues. Deletions cut 1 base from V and 3 bases from J, with 12 bases between. Germline CDR1 and CDR2: LGHNA and YSLEER. CDR3 DNA: TGCGCCAGCAGCCAAGGGTGGCAGGCCGAAGAGACCCAGTACTTC. This translates into CASSQGWQAEETQYF.

V gene TRBV19 combines with J gene TRBJ1-5; maybe TRBD1 (5 bases). Germline loops: CDR1 LNHDA, CDR2 SQIVND (reference sequence). The CDR3 is made up of 14 amino acids. With 7 bases removed from V and 3 bases from J, the gap between germline ends came to 13 bases. This CDR3 reads CASNMGQLNQPQHF. CDR3 nucleotide sequence: TGTGCCAGTAACATGGGGCAGCTCAATCAGCCCCAGCATTTT.

The chain uses TRBV6-6 and TRBJ1-1; 8 nucleotides agree with TRBD1. Per the germline V gene, CDR1 is MNHNY and CDR2 is SVGAGI (reference sequence). The CDR3 sequence is 13 residues long. After removal of 9 bases from V and 4 bases from J, the junction contained 7 bases not matched to a gene. DNA of the CDR3: TGTGCCAGTGCAGGGGGCTATCGCACTGAAGCTTTCTTT. Translating gives CASAGGYRTEAFF.

V gene TRBV9 combines with J gene TRBJ2-3; D is possibly TRBD1 or TRBD2 (6 bases each). The germline gives CDR1 SGDLS, CDR2 YYNGEE. The CDR3 spans 16 residues. V dropped 0 bases and J dropped 3 bases, with 14 bases sitting between them. The CDR3 nucleotides are TGTGCCAGCAGCGTAGATACGGGGGCGGCAACAGATACGCAGTATTTT. This encodes CASSVDTGAATDTQYF.

The chain is built from TRBV11-2 and TRBJ2-7; D possibly corresponds to TRBD1 (6 bases). CDR1 is SGHAT, CDR2 FQNNGV, per germline. The ends were cut back, 3 bases at V and 0 bases at J, with 15 bases in the middle. This CDR3 contains 16 residues. The CDR3 protein is CASSFPGGQSSYEQYF. The CDR3 DNA sequence: TGTGCCAGCAGCTTCCCTGGTGGACAGTCCTCCTACGAGCAGTACTTC.

This clone was seen a single time. V gene TRBV5-8 combines with J gene TRBJ2-2, with 11 bases lining up with TRBD1. Germline CDR1 reads SGHTS; CDR2 reads YDEGEE. The length of the CDR3 is 15 residues. J was trimmed by 5 bases and V by 5 bases; bases with no gene match: 5. The DNA of the CDR3 is TGTGCCAGCAGGGGGACAGGGGGTCTGACCGGGGAGCTGTTTTTT. This gives the protein CASRGTGGLTGELFF.

This chain connects TRBV9 to TRBJ2-1, with D perhaps TRBD2 (6 bases). Trimming took 0 bases from V and 5 from J, leaving 21 bases between them. Germline-derived CDR1 and CDR2 are SGDLS and YYNGEE. This CDR3 is built from 18 residues. Here the CDR3 DNA reads TGTGCCAGCAGCGTAGAGGTTTTCGCGGCGGGGAAAAACAATGAGCAGTTCTTC. Translating it yields CASSVEVFAAGKNNEQFF. Filled out from reference TRBV9 and TRBJ2-1, the complete variable domain reads DSGVTQTPKHLITATGQRVTLRCSPRSGDLSVYWYQQSLDQGLQFLIQYYNGEERAKGNILERFSAQQFPDLHSELNLSSLELGDSALYFCASSVEVFAAGKNNEQFFGPGTRLTVL.

The V call is TRBV6-6, the J call TRBJ2-3; TRBD1 or TRBD2 may be the D gene (5 bases each). Between the trimmed V and J ends, which lost 6 bases and 1 base, there was a span of 14 bases. CDR1 is MNHNY and CDR2 is SVGAGI in the germline V gene (reference sequence). CDR3 length equals 15 residues. The DNA of the CDR3 is TGTGCCAGCAGCCAAACTAGGGACCGCACAGATACGCAGTATTTT. This codes for CASSQTRDRTDTQYF.

The chain recombines TRBV7-6 with TRBJ2-1; TRBD1 agrees at 9 bases. The junction had 19 bases not matched to a gene; V was cut back by 4 bases and J by 6 bases. The CDR3 is 19 residues long. The germline gives CDR1 SGHVS, CDR2 FNYEAQ. CDR3 sequence reads: CASSSRDRGAIGLANEQFF. In DNA, the CDR3 is TGTGCCAGCAGCTCCCGAGACAGGGGGGCAATAGGACTTGCCAATGAGCAGTTCTTC.

The chain couples TRBV6-5 to TRBJ2-1; 7 bases are shared with TRBD1. The CDR3 consists of 12 residues. Per the germline V gene, CDR1 is MNHEY and CDR2 is SVGAGI. V dropped 11 bases and J dropped 6; count of bases not matched to a gene: 7. CDR3 amino acids: CAGSTGPNEQFF. The DNA for the CDR3 is TGTGCCGGATCGACAGGGCCCAATGAGCAGTTCTTC.

The chain is built from TRBV6-5 and TRBJ2-7, with D maybe TRBD1 (5 bases). The germline gives CDR1 MNHEY, CDR2 SVGAGI. Trimming shortened V by 4 bases and J by 5 bases, and 9 bases separated the two germline ends. CDR3 length equals 12 residues. CDR3 in amino acids: CASSSTVDEQYF. The CDR3 region has the DNA TGTGCCAGCAGTTCGACAGTTGACGAGCAGTACTTC.

The chain carries TRBV28 and TRBJ2-5; perhaps TRBD2 as D (7 bases). Germline V gene lookup returns CDR1 MDHEN and CDR2 SYDVKM. V lost 6 bases and J lost 3, with 17 bases in between. The CDR3 runs 15 residues. CDR3 DNA sequence: TGTGCCAGCAGATTTGGGGGGGCGCAAAAAGAGACCCAGTACTTC. Protein: CASRFGGAQKETQYF.

The CDR3 region has the DNA TGTGCCAGCAGCCAAGGGACTAGCGGGAGGTTTACGCAGTATTTT. This translates into CASSQGTSGRFTQYF. The chain recombines TRBV4-2 with TRBJ2-3; 14 bases are shared with TRBD2. This CDR3 is built from 15 residues. Germline V gives CDR1 LGHNA, CDR2 YNFKEQ. V shed 1 base and J 8 bases; nucleotides not matched to a gene: 2.

The chain has TRBV19 and TRBJ2-1; D is uncertain. The CDR3 has 12 residues. The V gene's germline CDR1 is LNHDA and CDR2 SQIVND (reference sequence). Deletions cut 10 bases from V and 10 bases from J, with 17 bases between. CDR3 bases: TGTGCCACCTCAGCCACTCTTGACGAGCAGTTCTTC. It yields the protein CATSATLDEQFF.

The V call is TRBV6-6, the J call TRBJ2-7; D remains unclear. CDR1 and CDR2 (germline): MNHNY, SVGAGI (reference sequence). V lost 7 bases and J 2 bases, leaving 9 bases between the germline ends. The CDR3 length is 12 residues. The DNA of the CDR3 is TGTGCCAGCACTGGCTTTACCTACGAGCAGTACTTC. This codes for CASTGFTYEQYF.

On this clone itself: The identical CDR3 is also encoded by other nucleotide sequences in the sample. This rearrangement joins TRBV19 to TRBJ1-5, with D hard to call. CDR1 and CDR2 from the germline V gene are LNHDA and SQIVND (reference sequence). This CDR3 is built from 13 residues. Trimming removed 4 bases at V and 6 bases at J, with 10 bases between. CDR3 bases: TGTGCCAGTAGTACAAGGGTCACTCAGCCCCAGCATTTT. Translating gives CASSTRVTQPQHF. Drawing the rest from reference TRBV19 and TRBJ1-5, the complete variable domain is DGGITQSPKYLFRKEGQNVTLSCEQNLNHDAMYWYRQDPGQGLRLIYYSQIVNDFQKGDIAEGYSVSREKKESFPLTVTSAQKNPTAFYLCASSTRVTQPQHFGDGTRLSIL.

The chain links TRBV28 to TRBJ2-2, with a possible D match to TRBD2 (5 bases). The CDR3 is made up of 17 amino acids. From germline, CDR1 is MDHEN and CDR2 SYDVKM. With 1 base removed from V and 2 bases from J, the gap between germline ends came to 14 bases. The CDR3 reads CASSLFGNPGNTGELFF. Written as DNA, the CDR3 is TGTGCCAGCAGTTTATTCGGGAACCCGGGAAACACCGGGGAGCTGTTTTTT.